This is a list of T cell receptor beta chains from one sample in a study of sequential checkpoint blockade in melanoma. Measured with immunoSEQ multiplex PCR; TCRdb has only the in-frame clones, and not every one. Among 20,000 to 25,000 clones listed, more than 75% were seen once. The source material was CD8+ T cells sorted from blood (inferred from file names), sampled from a patient given nivolumab and ipilimumab in sequence. Receptors originate from a human donor with melanoma. CDR3s leave out the opening cysteine and the closing phenylalanine or tryptophan. Each record gives: J gene, V gene, clone size, CDR3 protein. Size values are once, few and many counts, or a class for expanded clones, and some rows have none.

J gene: TRBJ1-2; V gene: TRBV27; clone size: -; CDR3 protein: ASSPTGYGYT
J gene: TRBJ2-5; V gene: TRBV7-9; clone size: -; CDR3 protein: ASSLSSASLETQY
J gene: TRBJ2-1; V gene: TRBV9; clone size: -; CDR3 protein: ASSVGRLHNEQF
J gene: TRBJ2-5; V gene: TRBV6-1; clone size: -; CDR3 protein: ASSEAGLETQY
J gene: TRBJ1-5; V gene: TRBV5-6; clone size: -; CDR3 protein: ASSVTGNQPQH
J gene: TRBJ1-4; V gene: TRBV4-3; clone size: -; CDR3 protein: ASSQEGQGVVGVWELF
J gene: TRBJ1-2; V gene: TRBV7-3; clone size: -; CDR3 protein: ASSQTDRRTGYT
J gene: TRBJ2-2; V gene: TRBV5-1; clone size: -; CDR3 protein: ASTSGLAGGTGELF
J gene: TRBJ1-4; V gene: TRBV7-9; clone size: -; CDR3 protein: ASTSGQGTNEKLF
J gene: TRBJ1-2; V gene: TRBV19; clone size: few; CDR3 protein: ASSLISGYGYT
J gene: TRBJ2-6; V gene: TRBV19; clone size: few; CDR3 protein: ASHKRNSGANVLT
J gene: TRBJ2-2; V gene: TRBV28; clone size: -; CDR3 protein: ASRDRGSGELF
J gene: TRBJ1-1; V gene: TRBV11-1; clone size: -; CDR3 protein: ASSLRTVAGNTEAF
J gene: TRBJ2-7; V gene: TRBV19; clone size: -; CDR3 protein: ASSFFGTGDYEQY
J gene: TRBJ1-4; V gene: TRBV5-6; clone size: -; CDR3 protein: ASSLARLPNEKLF
J gene: TRBJ1-1; V gene: TRBV27; clone size: -; CDR3 protein: ASSPPPGGAGNTEAF
J gene: TRBJ1-1; V gene: TRBV28; clone size: -; CDR3 protein: ASSSAGGGNTEAF
J gene: TRBJ2-7; V gene: TRBV28; clone size: -; CDR3 protein: ASTLWDIPPYEQY
J gene: TRBJ2-7; V gene: TRBV2; clone size: -; CDR3 protein: ASSESTGISYEQY